Below, one T cell receptor (beta chain) is given with its context. A sample-barcoded 5' primer and a J-beta primer mix were used in a second PCR of roughly 6 to 11 cycles. In TCRdb, the 5' RACE reads were re-called with MiXCR into one record per CDR3 protein. The sample has 1 million or so distinct CDR3 sequences; 35% to 55% are singletons. This sample was included in a study of blood T cells in healthy people across ages. Germline CDR1 DFQATT, CDR2 SNEGSKA (reference sequence). The CDR3 totals 14 residues. Germline trimming cut 3 bases from V and 4 bases from J; bases unmatched to any gene: 4. The chain recombines TRBV20-1 with TRBJ1-1, with 11 bases aligning to TRBD1. This TCR was recovered from a woman in her sixties or seventies in good health. Sequencing input: blood. The CDR3 DNA reads as TGCAGTGCTAGGGACAGGGGGCAGGTCACTGAAGCTTTCTTT. Translation: CSARDRGQVTEAFF.